This TCR beta chain came from a study of breast tumors, draining lymph nodes, adjacent tissues. The CDR3 runs 12 residues. Looked up from germline, CDR1 is SGHRS and CDR2 is YFSETQ. After removal of 5 bases from V and 3 bases from J, the junction contained 2 bases not matched to a gene. The lymph nodes were axillary draining lymph nodes from breast cancer patients. TCRdb processed the multiplex PCR reads anew with MiXCR; each CDR3 protein has one entry. The sample yields 200,000 to 250,000 distinct CDR3 sequences, 30% to 35% seen once. This clonotype appeared many times. Sequenced input: axillary lymph node tissue. This TCR was recovered from a female donor with breast cancer. Some clones in this sample may be carry-over from other donors' samples. The chain links TRBV5-1 to TRBJ2-7, with TRBD1 matching 7 bases. This chain's CDR3 is CASRRDSYEQYF. CDR3 nucleotides: TGCGCCAGCAGAAGGGACAGCTACGAGCAGTACTTC.